This is a list of T cell receptor beta chains from one sample in a study of STAT5B mutations in CD4+ large granular lymphocyte leukemia. The method was immunoSEQ multiplex PCR; TCRdb's version includes in-frame clones alone and lacks a portion of them. In the table there are 5,000 or so clones, roughly 88% of which are singletons. The sequencing sample was made of PBMCs. The receptor set was obtained from a man aged 35-49 years with CD4+ T-cell large granular lymphocyte leukemia. The CDR3 runs from the conserved cysteine through the conserved F or W. Each record gives: clone size, V gene, CDR3 protein. Not all rows give a size; the values are once, few, many and, for expanded clones, a class.

clone_size: .
v_call: TRBV28
cdr3_aa: CASSGDRPPYTF

clone_size: .
v_call: TRBV5-5
cdr3_aa: CASSSTVGGYYGYTF

clone_size: .
v_call: TRBV11-3
cdr3_aa: CASSPQRGTDTQYF

clone_size: .
v_call: TRBV5-8
cdr3_aa: CASSLGKKETQYF

clone_size: .
v_call: TRBV27
cdr3_aa: CASSLWTGLTGEQFF

clone_size: .
v_call: TRBV5-1
cdr3_aa: CASSTQPGLAGAGELFF

clone_size: .
v_call: TRBV7-8
cdr3_aa: CASSLSRLAGIEQFF

clone_size: .
v_call: TRBV7-2
cdr3_aa: CASRVAGTYEQYF

clone_size: .
v_call: TRBV7-9
cdr3_aa: CASSLYPNTGELFF

clone_size: .
v_call: TRBV6-5
cdr3_aa: CASSQPGGQREKLFF

clone_size: .
v_call: TRBV5-1
cdr3_aa: CASSLSPDRGGNSPLHF

clone_size: .
v_call: TRBV5-1
cdr3_aa: CASSLVGSSPDTEAFF

clone_size: .
v_call: TRBV5-1
cdr3_aa: CASSSSYEQYF

clone_size: .
v_call: TRBV2
cdr3_aa: CASSVGTGDNSPLHF

clone_size: once
v_call: TRBV29-1
cdr3_aa: CSVIEDRGNEKLFF

clone_size: .
v_call: TRBV28
cdr3_aa: CASSWDNYGYTF

clone_size: .
v_call: TRBV5-5
cdr3_aa: CASRLGLGNTDTQYF

clone_size: .
v_call: TRBV7-8
cdr3_aa: CASSWDSYTGELFF

clone_size: .
v_call: TRBV18
cdr3_aa: CASSPSFYREHRTEAFF

clone_size: .
v_call: TRBV6-6
cdr3_aa: CASSPRQASNTEAFF

clone_size: .
v_call: TRBV27
cdr3_aa: CASSLRGSGELFF

clone_size: .
v_call: TRBV7-6
cdr3_aa: CASSLQATNEKLFF

clone_size: .
v_call: TRBV6-5
cdr3_aa: CASSSMGRNLPLHF

clone_size: .
v_call: TRBV6-1
cdr3_aa: CASSETTGSEGYTF

clone_size: .
v_call: TRBV7-6
cdr3_aa: CASSLSTGVAVYNEQFF

clone_size: once
v_call: TRBV29-1
cdr3_aa: CSVENSDTDTQYF

clone_size: .
v_call: TRBV28
cdr3_aa: CASSYPGTGVSPLHF

clone_size: .
v_call: TRBV5-1
cdr3_aa: CASETGENTGELFF

clone_size: .
v_call: TRBV18
cdr3_aa: CASSPPGTGGGGEAFF

clone_size: .
v_call: TRBV7-9
cdr3_aa: CASSLEAGF

clone_size: few
v_call: TRBV19
cdr3_aa: CASSIVGQGNSPLHF

clone_size: .
v_call: TRBV7-7
cdr3_aa: CASSPSTGELFF

clone_size: .
v_call: TRBV11-3
cdr3_aa: CASSLETGHGYTF

clone_size: .
v_call: TRBV19
cdr3_aa: CASSINNNYGYTF

clone_size: .
v_call: TRBV5-5
cdr3_aa: CASRQGSEAFF

clone_size: .
v_call: TRBV29-1
cdr3_aa: CSVEGTTNHGYTF

clone_size: .
v_call: TRBV19
cdr3_aa: CASSIVGTGQPQHF

clone_size: .
v_call: TRBV11-3
cdr3_aa: CASSLDLGGANSPLHF

clone_size: once
v_call: TRBV11-3
cdr3_aa: CASSLDEGWADTQYF

clone_size: .
v_call: TRBV7-2
cdr3_aa: CASSSQGQGEVEAFF

clone_size: .
v_call: TRBV5-4
cdr3_aa: CASSLNFGYEDYGYTF

clone_size: .
v_call: TRBV5-5
cdr3_aa: CASSLGGQGVYEQFF

clone_size: .
v_call: TRBV11-2
cdr3_aa: CASSSQGGEQFF

clone_size: .
v_call: TRBV11-2
cdr3_aa: CASSPRRVGSTEAFF

clone_size: .
v_call: TRBV6-5
cdr3_aa: CASSYSTEPQYF

clone_size: .
v_call: TRBV10-3
cdr3_aa: CAISELAGGPNEQYF

clone_size: .
v_call: TRBV27
cdr3_aa: CASSFSSTDTQYF

clone_size: once
v_call: TRBV11-3
cdr3_aa: CASSFARLAGSTGELFF